The table lists the clone carrying this T cell receptor beta chain with a few counts. Its antigen is not known. Repertoires were generated with immunoSEQ multiplex PCR, while TCRdb's copy carries only in-frame clones and drops some. The data show tens of thousands of clones, around 90% seen once. The CDR3 runs to 14 residues. The germline gives CDR1 SNHLY, CDR2 FYNNEI. V dropped 3 bases and J dropped 3; count of bases not matched to a gene: 4. This sample is drawn from a study of cytomegalovirus exposure and HLA in healthy donors. The study, taken as a whole, reports: Overall, approximately 150 TCR beta chains were annotated as cytomegalovirus-associated.

Sequenced input: PBMCs. The chain uses TRBV2 and TRBJ1-2, with TRBD1 matching 7 bases. This TCR came from a man aged 18 to 35 in good health and CMV-seronegative. Here the CDR3 DNA reads TGTGCCAGCAGTGAGCAGGGGGAGGACTATGGCTACACCTTC. This gives the protein CASSEQGEDYGYTF.